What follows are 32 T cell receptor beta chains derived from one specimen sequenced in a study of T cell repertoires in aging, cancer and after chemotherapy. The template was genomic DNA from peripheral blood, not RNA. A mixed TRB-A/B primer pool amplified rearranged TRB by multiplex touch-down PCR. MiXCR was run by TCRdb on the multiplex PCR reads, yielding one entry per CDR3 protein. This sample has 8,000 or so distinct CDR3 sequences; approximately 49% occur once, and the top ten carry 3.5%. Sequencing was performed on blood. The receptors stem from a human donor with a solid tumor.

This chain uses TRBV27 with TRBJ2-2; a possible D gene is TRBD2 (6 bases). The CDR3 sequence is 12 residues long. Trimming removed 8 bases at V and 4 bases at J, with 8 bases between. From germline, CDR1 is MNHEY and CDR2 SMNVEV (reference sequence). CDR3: CASRGITGELFF. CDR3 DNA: TGTGCCAGCCGGGGGATCACCGGGGAGCTGTTTTTT.

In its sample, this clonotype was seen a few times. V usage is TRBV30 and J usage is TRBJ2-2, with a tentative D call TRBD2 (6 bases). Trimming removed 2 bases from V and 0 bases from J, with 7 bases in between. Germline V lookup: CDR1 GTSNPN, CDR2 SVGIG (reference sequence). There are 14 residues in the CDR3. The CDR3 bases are TGTGCCTGGAGTCGACTAGCGAACACCGGGGAGCTGTTTTTT. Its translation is CAWSRLANTGELFF.

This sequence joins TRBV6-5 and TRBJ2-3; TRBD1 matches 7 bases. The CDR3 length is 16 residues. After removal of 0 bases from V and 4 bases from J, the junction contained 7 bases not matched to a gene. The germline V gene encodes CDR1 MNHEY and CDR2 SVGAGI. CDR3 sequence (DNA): TGTGCCAGCAGTTACTCGACAGGGTACGAGGCAGATACGCAGTATTTT. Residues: CASSYSTGYEADTQYF.

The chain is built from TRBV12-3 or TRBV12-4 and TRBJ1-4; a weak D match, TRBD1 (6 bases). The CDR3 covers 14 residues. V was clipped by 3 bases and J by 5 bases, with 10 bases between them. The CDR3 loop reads CASSFRDINEKLFF. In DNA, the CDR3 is TGTGCCAGCAGTTTCCGGGACATAAATGAAAAACTGTTTTTT.

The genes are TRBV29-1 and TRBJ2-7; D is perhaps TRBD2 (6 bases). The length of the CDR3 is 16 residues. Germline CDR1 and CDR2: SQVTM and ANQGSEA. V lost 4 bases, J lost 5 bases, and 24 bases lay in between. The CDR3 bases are TGCAGCGTTGCCCCCGTCGGAGCGGGCCCGCTGGACGAGCAGTACTTC. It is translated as CSVAPVGAGPLDEQYF.

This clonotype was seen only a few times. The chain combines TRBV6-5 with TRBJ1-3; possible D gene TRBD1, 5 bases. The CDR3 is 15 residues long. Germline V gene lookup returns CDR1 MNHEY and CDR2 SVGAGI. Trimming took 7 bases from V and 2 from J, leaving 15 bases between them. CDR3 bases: TGTGCCAGCAAACGGGGCCAAAGCACTGGAAACACCATATATTTT. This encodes CASKRGQSTGNTIYF.

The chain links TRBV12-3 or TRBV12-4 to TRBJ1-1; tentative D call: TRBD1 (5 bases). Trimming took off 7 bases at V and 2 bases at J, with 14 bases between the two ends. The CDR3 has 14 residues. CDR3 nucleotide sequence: TGTGCCAGCACCATGGGGCAGGTTAACACTGAAGCTTTCTTT. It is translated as CASTMGQVNTEAFF.

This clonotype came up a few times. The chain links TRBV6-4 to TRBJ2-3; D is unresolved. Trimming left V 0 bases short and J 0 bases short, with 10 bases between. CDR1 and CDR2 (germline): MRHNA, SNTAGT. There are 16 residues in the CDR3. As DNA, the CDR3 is TGTGCCAGCAGTGACTCGGGGTCTACGAGCACAGATACGCAGTATTTT. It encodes CASSDSGSTSTDTQYF.

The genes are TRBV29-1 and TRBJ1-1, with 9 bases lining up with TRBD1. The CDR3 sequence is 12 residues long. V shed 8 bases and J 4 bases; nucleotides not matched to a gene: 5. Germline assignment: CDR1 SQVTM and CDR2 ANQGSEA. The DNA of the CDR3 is TGCAGCTTACACAGGGGGCCCACTGAAGCTTTCTTT. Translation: CSLHRGPTEAFF.

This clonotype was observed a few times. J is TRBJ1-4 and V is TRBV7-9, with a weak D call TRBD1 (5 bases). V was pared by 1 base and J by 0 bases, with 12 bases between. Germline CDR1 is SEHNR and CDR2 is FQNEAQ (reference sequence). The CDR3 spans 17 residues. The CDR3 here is CASSLGQFYATNEKLFF. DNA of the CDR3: TGTGCCAGCAGCTTAGGACAGTTCTACGCAACTAATGAAAAACTGTTTTTT.

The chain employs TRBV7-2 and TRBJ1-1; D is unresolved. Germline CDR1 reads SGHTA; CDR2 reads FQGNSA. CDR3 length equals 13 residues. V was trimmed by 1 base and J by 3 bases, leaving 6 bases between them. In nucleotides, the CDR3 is TGTGCCAGCAGCTTAGGTGGAGACACTGAAGCTTTCTTT. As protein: CASSLGGDTEAFF.

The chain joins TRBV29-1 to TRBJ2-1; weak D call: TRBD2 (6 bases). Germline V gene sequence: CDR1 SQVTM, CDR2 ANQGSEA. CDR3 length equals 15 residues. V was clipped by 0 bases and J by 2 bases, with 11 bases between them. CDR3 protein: CSVEDMGGAYNEQFF. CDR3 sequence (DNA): TGCAGCGTTGAAGATATGGGAGGAGCCTACAATGAGCAGTTCTTC.

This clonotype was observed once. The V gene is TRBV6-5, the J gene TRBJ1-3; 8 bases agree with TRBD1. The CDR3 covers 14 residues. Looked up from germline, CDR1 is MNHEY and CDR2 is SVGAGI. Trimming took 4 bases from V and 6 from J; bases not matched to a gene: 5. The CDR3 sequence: CASSSGQGENTIYF. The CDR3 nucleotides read TGTGCCAGCAGTTCAGGACAGGGTGAAAACACCATATATTTT.

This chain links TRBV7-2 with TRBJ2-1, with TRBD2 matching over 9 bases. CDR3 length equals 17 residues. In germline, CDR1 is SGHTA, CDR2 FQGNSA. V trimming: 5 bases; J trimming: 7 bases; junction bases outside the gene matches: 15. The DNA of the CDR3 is TGTGCCAGCAGCCCGCGCCTAGCGGGACCCCTGGGGAATGAGCAGTTCTTC. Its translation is CASSPRLAGPLGNEQFF.

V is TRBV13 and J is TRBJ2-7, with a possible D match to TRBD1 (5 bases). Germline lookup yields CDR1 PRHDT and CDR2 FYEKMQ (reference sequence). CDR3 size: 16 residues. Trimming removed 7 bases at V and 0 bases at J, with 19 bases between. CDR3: CASTLDQGVYSYEQYF. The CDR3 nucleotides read TGTGCCAGCACTTTGGACCAAGGGGTGTACTCCTACGAGCAGTACTTC.

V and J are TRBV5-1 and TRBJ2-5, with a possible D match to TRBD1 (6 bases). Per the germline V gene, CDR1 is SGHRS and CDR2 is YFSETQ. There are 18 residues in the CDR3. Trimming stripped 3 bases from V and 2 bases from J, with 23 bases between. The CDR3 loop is CASSSPSDSTGLQETQYF. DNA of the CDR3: TGCGCCAGCAGCTCCCCATCGGACTCCACAGGGTTACAAGAGACCCAGTACTTC.

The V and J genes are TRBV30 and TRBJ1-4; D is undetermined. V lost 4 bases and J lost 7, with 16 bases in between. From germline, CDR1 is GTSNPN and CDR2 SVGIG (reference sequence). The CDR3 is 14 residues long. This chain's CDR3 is CAWKPLVDPEKLFF. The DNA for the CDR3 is TGTGCCTGGAAGCCCTTGGTAGACCCTGAAAAACTGTTTTTT. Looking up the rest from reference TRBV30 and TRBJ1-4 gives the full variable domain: SQTIHQWPATLVQPVGSPLSLECTVEGTSNPNLYWYRQAAGRGLQLLFYSVGIGQISSEVPQNLSASRPQDRQFILSSKKLLLSDSGFYLCAWKPLVDPEKLFFGSGTQLSVL.

CDR3 sequence: CAWSSPRAVSYEQYF. In DNA, the CDR3 is TGTGCCTGGAGTTCACCTCGGGCTGTCTCCTACGAGCAGTACTTC. The chain carries TRBV30 and TRBJ2-7; D not certain. Germline assignment: CDR1 GTSNPN and CDR2 SVGIG (reference sequence). Trimming left V 2 bases short and J 0 bases short, with 14 bases between. There are 15 residues in the CDR3.

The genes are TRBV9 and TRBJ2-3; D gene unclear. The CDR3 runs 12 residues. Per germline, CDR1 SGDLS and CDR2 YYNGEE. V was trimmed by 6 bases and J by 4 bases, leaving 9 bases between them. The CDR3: CASTDRADTQYF. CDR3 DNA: TGTGCCAGCACGGATAGGGCAGATACGCAGTATTTT.

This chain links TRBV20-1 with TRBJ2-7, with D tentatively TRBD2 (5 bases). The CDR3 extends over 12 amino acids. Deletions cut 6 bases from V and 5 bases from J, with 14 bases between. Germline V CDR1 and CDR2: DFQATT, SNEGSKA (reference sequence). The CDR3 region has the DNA TGCAGTGCGGGAGATAATACCGACGAGCAGTACTTC. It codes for CSAGDNTDEQYF.

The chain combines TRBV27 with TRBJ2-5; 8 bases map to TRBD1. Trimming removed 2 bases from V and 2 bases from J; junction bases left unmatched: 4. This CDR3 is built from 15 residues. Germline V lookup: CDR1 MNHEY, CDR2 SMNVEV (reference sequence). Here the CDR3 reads CASSLTTGVQETQYF. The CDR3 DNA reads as TGTGCCAGCAGTTTAACGACAGGGGTTCAAGAGACCCAGTACTTC.

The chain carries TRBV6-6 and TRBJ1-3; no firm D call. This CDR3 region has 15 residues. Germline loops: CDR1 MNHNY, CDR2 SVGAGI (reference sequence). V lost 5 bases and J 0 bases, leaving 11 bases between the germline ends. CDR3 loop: CASSLDGDSGNTIYF. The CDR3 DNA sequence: TGTGCCAGCAGTCTTGACGGCGACTCTGGAAACACCATATATTTT.

CDR3 nucleotides: TGCGCCAGCAGCACCGGGTTGACGGGCGAGCAGTACTTC. Translation: CASSTGLTGEQYF. V is TRBV10-1 and J is TRBJ2-7; D call uncertain. CDR1 is WNHNN, CDR2 SYGVQD, per germline (reference sequence). The CDR3 is 13 amino acids. Trimming left V 6 bases short and J 6 bases short, with 15 bases between.

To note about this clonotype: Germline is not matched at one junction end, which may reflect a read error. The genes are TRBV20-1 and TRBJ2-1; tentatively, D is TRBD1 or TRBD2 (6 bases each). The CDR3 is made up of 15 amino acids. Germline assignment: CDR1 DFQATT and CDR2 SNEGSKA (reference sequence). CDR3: CSARGGNSGYNEQFF. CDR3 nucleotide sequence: TGCAGTGCGAGAGGGGGAAATAGCGGATACAATGAGCAGTTCTTC.

The CDR3 sequence is CASSSGRGTQYF. In nucleotides, the CDR3 is TGTGCCAGCAGTAGCGGGAGGGGGACCCAGTACTTC. The rearrangement links TRBV6-5 to TRBJ2-5; 10 bases agree with TRBD2. CDR1 and CDR2 (germline): MNHEY, SVGAGI. V was pared by 5 bases and J by 7 bases, with 1 base of the junction left unmatched. The length of the CDR3 is 12 residues.

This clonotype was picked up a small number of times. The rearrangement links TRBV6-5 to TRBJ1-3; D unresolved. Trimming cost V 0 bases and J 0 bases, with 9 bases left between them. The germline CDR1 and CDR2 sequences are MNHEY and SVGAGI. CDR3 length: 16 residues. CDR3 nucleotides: TGTGCCAGCAGTTACTCGAGTCCCATCTCTGGAAACACCATATATTTT. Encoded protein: CASSYSSPISGNTIYF.

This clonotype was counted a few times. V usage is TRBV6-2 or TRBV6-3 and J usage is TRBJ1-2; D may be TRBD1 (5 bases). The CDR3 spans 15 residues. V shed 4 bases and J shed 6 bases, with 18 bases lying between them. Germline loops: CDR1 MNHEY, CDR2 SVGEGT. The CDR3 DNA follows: TGTGCCAGCAGTTCCCGGACACCGGTTCGGGATGGCTACACCTTC. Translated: CASSSRTPVRDGYTF.

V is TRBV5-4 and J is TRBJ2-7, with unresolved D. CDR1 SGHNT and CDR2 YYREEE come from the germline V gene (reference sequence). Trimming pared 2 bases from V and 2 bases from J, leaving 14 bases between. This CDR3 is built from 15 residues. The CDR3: CASSFIEGPTYEQYF. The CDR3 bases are TGTGCCAGCAGCTTCATCGAAGGCCCCACCTACGAGCAGTACTTC.

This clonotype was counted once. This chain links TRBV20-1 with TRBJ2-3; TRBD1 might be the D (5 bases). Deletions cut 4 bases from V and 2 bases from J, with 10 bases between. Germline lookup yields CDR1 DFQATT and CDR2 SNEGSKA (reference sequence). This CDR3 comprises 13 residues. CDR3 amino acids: CSATDSYTDTQYF. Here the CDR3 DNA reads TGCAGTGCTACAGACAGTTACACAGATACGCAGTATTTT.

CDR3 residues: CASSPGTLQFF. The CDR3 nucleotides read TGTGCCAGTAGTCCCGGGACTTTGCAGTTCTTC. The rearrangement links TRBV19 to TRBJ2-1; D possibly corresponds to TRBD2 (6 bases). The CDR3 has 11 amino acids. Germline loops: CDR1 LNHDA, CDR2 SQIVND (reference sequence). The V end lost 5 bases, the J end lost 12 bases, and 11 bases lay between the germline ends.

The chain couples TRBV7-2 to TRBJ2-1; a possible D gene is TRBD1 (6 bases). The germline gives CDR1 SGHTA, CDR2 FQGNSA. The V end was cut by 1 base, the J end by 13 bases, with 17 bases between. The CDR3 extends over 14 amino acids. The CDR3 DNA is TGTGCCAGCAGCTTAGTAGGTACAGGGCTAGAACAGTTCTTC. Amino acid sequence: CASSLVGTGLEQFF.

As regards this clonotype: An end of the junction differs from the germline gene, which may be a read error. The CDR3, as DNA: TGTGCCAGAAGCTTCTGGACCATGAACACCGGGGAGCTGTTTTTT. Translated: CARSFWTMNTGELFF. The rearrangement links TRBV7-2 to TRBJ2-2; D gene uncertain. Germline CDR1 and CDR2: SGHTA and FQGNSA. The CDR3 is 15 residues long. Filled out from reference TRBV7-2 and TRBJ2-2, the complete variable domain reads GAGVSQSPSNKVTEKGKDVELRCDPISGHTALYWYRQSLGQGLEFLIYFQGNSAPDKSGLPSDRFSAERTGGSVSTLTIQRTQQEDSAVYLCARSFWTMNTGELFFGEGSRLTVL.